This paragraph covers one T cell receptor beta chain sequence. This table comes from immunoSEQ multiplex PCR, and its TCRdb copy is limited to in-frame clones, with some not included. The sample holds roughly 45,000 clones, over 75% seen once. This entry belongs to a study of blood T cell repertoires in COVID-19. Study summary: Samples of COVID-19 (acute and convalescent) were obtained from the United States, Italy and Spain.

The germline V gene has CDR1 SGHTA and CDR2 FQGTGA. The V and J ends lost 5 bases and 6 bases respectively, with 24 bases between them. The CDR3 spans 17 residues. The chain joins TRBV7-3 to TRBJ2-3; D is possibly TRBD1 (6 bases). The sequenced sample was peripheral blood. The TCR comes from an elderly woman with COVID-19, enrolled during active disease. The CDR3, as DNA: TGTGCCAGCAGCCAGCTCCCCGGGACATCCTTAAGGGATACGCAGTATTTT. It translates to CASSQLPGTSLRDTQYF.